This TCR beta chain was identified during a study of OX40 agonist ivuxolimab in advanced cancers. General observations from the study: At 0.1 to 3.0 mg/kg and by week 6, clonal expansion occurred in CD4+ and CD8+ blood T cells.

TCRdb keeps only in-frame clones here, not all; method: immunoSEQ multiplex PCR. Of some 33,000 clones in the sample, 82% were seen once. This clone came up a few times. Antigen unknown. The CDR3 length is 16 residues. V shed 3 bases, J shed 7 bases, and the junction held 10 bases outside the gene matches. Germline V gene lookup returns CDR1 MDHEN and CDR2 SYDVKM. Sequenced here: CD4+ or CD8+ T cells sorted from blood, sampled in a trial of the OX40 agonist ivuxolimab. The sequence was obtained from an adult with an advanced solid tumor such as melanoma, head and neck, liver or kidney cancer. The chain is built from TRBV28 and TRBJ2-7, with 12 bases matching TRBD2. CDR3 bases: TGTGCCAGCAGTTTGACTAGCGGGGGCCCTCGAGGGGAGCAGTACTTC. The encoded protein is CASSLTSGGPRGEQYF.